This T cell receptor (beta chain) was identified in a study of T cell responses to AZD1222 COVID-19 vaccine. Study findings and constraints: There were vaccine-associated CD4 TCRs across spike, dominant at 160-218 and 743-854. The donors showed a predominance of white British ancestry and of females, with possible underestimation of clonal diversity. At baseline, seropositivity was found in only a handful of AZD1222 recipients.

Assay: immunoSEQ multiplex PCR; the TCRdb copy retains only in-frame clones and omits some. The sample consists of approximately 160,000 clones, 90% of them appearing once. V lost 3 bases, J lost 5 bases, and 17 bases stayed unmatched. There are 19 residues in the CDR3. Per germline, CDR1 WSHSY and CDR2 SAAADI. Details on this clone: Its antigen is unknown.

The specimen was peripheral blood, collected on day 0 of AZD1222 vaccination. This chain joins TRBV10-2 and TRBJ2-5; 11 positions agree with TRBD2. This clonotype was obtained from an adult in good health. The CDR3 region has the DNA TGCGCCAGCAGTGATCGGTTGGCTAGCGGGGGGAAGGCGTGGGAGACCCAGTACTTC. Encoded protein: CASSDRLASGGKAWETQYF.